A single sample is the source of the 30 T cell receptor beta chains below, sequenced in a study of control samples from healthy donors and cancer patients. Sequencing used immunoSEQ multiplex PCR; TCRdb keeps in-frame clones, though not all of them. Of 40,000 to 50,000 clones in the sample, more than 65% were seen once. Input material: formalin-fixed, paraffin-embedded tissue. The receptor set was obtained from a male donor with melanoma.

The V and J genes are TRBV19 and TRBJ1-2; D is possibly TRBD1 (5 bases). This CDR3 is 14 amino acids long. Germline V gene sequence: CDR1 LNHDA, CDR2 SQIVND (reference sequence). The V and J ends lost 0 bases and 3 bases respectively, with 8 bases between them. The CDR3 sequence is CASSIDRGYYGYTF. The CDR3, as DNA: TGTGCCAGTAGTATAGATCGGGGCTACTATGGCTACACCTTC.

This chain connects TRBV9 to TRBJ1-1; 9 bases match TRBD1. This CDR3 has 14 amino acids. Germline CDR1 and CDR2: SGDLS and YYNGEE. The ends lost 4 bases at V and 9 bases at J; junction bases unmatched: 10. CDR3 region: CASSSRQGEAQAFF. CDR3 bases: TGTGCCAGCAGCTCGAGACAGGGGGAGGCACAAGCTTTCTTT.

This clone was detected only a few times. The chain uses TRBV9 and TRBJ2-5; TRBD2 aligns across 7 bases. V trimming: 1 base; J trimming: 2 bases; junction bases outside the gene matches: 8. Germline CDR1 reads SGDLS; CDR2 reads YYNGEE. The CDR3 extends over 16 amino acids. CDR3 in DNA: TGTGCCAGCAGCGTACTGGGTAGCGGGTTTCAAGAGACCCAGTACTTC. It yields the protein CASSVLGSGFQETQYF.

The table lists this clone with a count of one. This chain's CDR3 is CASSGRDRGWVSNQPQHF. The DNA for the CDR3 is TGTGCCAGCAGTGGCCGGGACAGGGGCTGGGTTAGCAATCAGCCCCAGCATTTT. This chain uses TRBV2 with TRBJ1-5; the match to TRBD1 covers 10 bases. V lost 4 bases and J lost 0; bases outside the gene matches: 9. This CDR3 has 18 amino acids. Germline V gene sequence: CDR1 SNHLY, CDR2 FYNNEI.

This chain links TRBV2 with TRBJ2-3, with TRBD2 matching over 10 bases. CDR1 is SNHLY, CDR2 FYNNEI, per germline. The CDR3 has 17 residues. V lost 2 bases, J lost 9 bases, and 14 bases stayed unmatched. The CDR3 region is CASSERMIGLAGDTQYF. CDR3 sequence (DNA): TGTGCCAGCAGTGAACGTATGATTGGGCTAGCGGGAGACACGCAGTATTTT.

The genes are TRBV21-1 and TRBJ2-1; the table's D call, TRBD2, was not checked against the DNA. TRBV21-1 is a pseudogene. The CDR3 contains 16 residues. As DNA, the CDR3 is TGTGCCAGCAGCAAAACACTAGCGGGAGGCCGGAATGAGCAGTTCTTC. It encodes CASSKTLAGGRNEQFF.

The J gene is TRBJ1-6, the V gene TRBV30, with 8 bases aligning to TRBD1. The CDR3 contains 14 residues. Germline lookup yields CDR1 GTSNPN and CDR2 SVGIG (reference sequence). The J segment lost 9 bases and the V segment lost 3 bases, leaving 7 bases of the junction unmatched. This CDR3 reads CAWSLTGAGSPLHF. The CDR3 DNA reads as TGTGCCTGGAGCTTGACAGGGGCAGGTTCACCCCTCCACTTT.

V is TRBV4-1 and J is TRBJ2-3; 7 bases align to TRBD2. Unmatched junction bases numbered 7, after V lost 4 bases and J lost 0 bases. The CDR3 spans 16 residues. Germline values: CDR1 MGHRA, CDR2 YSYEKL. CDR3 sequence (DNA): TGCGCCAGCAGCCCCTGGTTTAGCGGGAGCACAGATACGCAGTATTTT. Translation: CASSPWFSGSTDTQYF.

The J gene is TRBJ2-5, the V gene TRBV3-1 (or the pseudogene TRBV3-2); D unresolved. Deletions cut 1 base from V and 0 bases from J, with 15 bases between. Germline CDR1 LGHDT, CDR2 YNNKEL (reference sequence). This CDR3 region has 17 residues. CDR3 DNA: TGTGCCAGCAGCCAAGCTTGGTCTAGTGTGAACCAAGAGACCCAGTACTTC. Residues: CASSQAWSSVNQETQYF.

The V call is TRBV19, the J call TRBJ1-4; TRBD1 agrees at 12 bases. V trimming: 3 bases; J trimming: 8 bases; junction bases outside the gene matches: 1. This CDR3 is built from 14 residues. CDR1 and CDR2 (germline): LNHDA, SQIVND (reference sequence). Here the CDR3 reads CASSMGQGAEKLFF. CDR3 coding DNA: TGTGCCAGTAGTATGGGACAGGGGGCGGAAAAACTGTTTTTT.

This clone was seen at least ten times. The chain combines TRBV21-1 with TRBJ2-7; the D call of TRBD1 is as the table states it, not checked on the DNA. TRBV21-1 is deemed a pseudogene. The CDR3 sequence is 14 residues long. CDR3 DNA sequence: TGTGCCAGCAATACCGGGACAGGGGCCTACGAGCAGTACTTC. It specifies CASNTGTGAYEQYF.

The chain employs TRBV19 and TRBJ1-3; no reliable D call. V was clipped by 5 bases and J by 0 bases, with 8 bases between them. CDR1 is LNHDA, CDR2 SQIVND, per germline (reference sequence). The CDR3 spans 14 residues. CDR3 DNA: TGTGCCAGTAGTGTCCCCGGCTCTGGAAACACCATATATTTT. As protein: CASSVPGSGNTIYF.

The gene calls are TRBV7-8 and TRBJ2-7; possible D gene TRBD2, 5 bases. Germline CDR1 reads SGHVS; CDR2 reads FQNEAQ. CDR3 length: 14 amino acids. V was clipped by 4 bases and J by 0 bases, with 10 bases between them. CDR3 DNA: TGTGCCAGCAGCTGGACTGACGACTCCTACGAGCAGTACTTC. Protein: CASSWTDDSYEQYF.

This clone is medium-sized (0.01 to 0.1%) in the sample. This chain links TRBV2 with TRBJ1-6; D is perhaps TRBD1 (6 bases). Germline V gene sequence: CDR1 SNHLY, CDR2 FYNNEI. There are 15 residues in the CDR3. V lost 3 bases to trimming and J lost 9 bases, with 15 bases between them. The CDR3 region has the DNA TGTGCCAGCAGTGATTTGGTGGGGGGCGGTTCACCCCTCCACTTT. It encodes CASSDLVGGGSPLHF.

This clone was seen a handful of times. The J gene is TRBJ2-1, the V gene TRBV6-1, with D perhaps being TRBD1 or TRBD2 (5 bases each). Germline V gene data show CDR1 as MNHNS and CDR2 as SASEGT. The CDR3 runs to 14 residues. The germline V and J ends were trimmed by 2 bases and 8 bases, with 13 bases remaining between them. DNA for the CDR3: TGTGCCAGCAGTGAAAGGGGACCCCTGCATGAGCAGTTCTTC. Its protein product is CASSERGPLHEQFF.

The sample holds one count of this clone. CDR3 amino acids: CASSQRVGGEQYF. The CDR3, as DNA: TGTGCCAGTAGTCAGCGGGTCGGGGGCGAGCAGTACTTC. The rearrangement joins TRBV19 to TRBJ2-7, with D possibly TRBD2 on 6 matching bases. The CDR3 length is 13 residues. The V end lost 5 bases, the J end lost 6 bases, and 14 bases lay between the germline ends. The germline V gene has CDR1 LNHDA and CDR2 SQIVND (reference sequence). Drawing the rest from reference TRBV19 and TRBJ2-7, the complete variable domain is DGGITQSPKYLFRKEGQNVTLSCEQNLNHDAMYWYRQDPGQGLRLIYYSQIVNDFQKGDIAEGYSVSREKKESFPLTVTSAQKNPTAFYLCASSQRVGGEQYFGPGTRLTVT.

The chain uses TRBV20-1 and TRBJ2-7; no reliable D call. Trimming took off 6 bases at V and 3 bases at J, with 9 bases between the two ends. From germline, CDR1 is DFQATT and CDR2 SNEGSKA (reference sequence). This CDR3 spans 11 amino acids. CDR3: CSASEVYEQYF. CDR3 coding DNA: TGCAGTGCCTCGGAAGTCTACGAGCAGTACTTC.

This clone was recorded once. Here the CDR3 reads CASSNRDRGGTGELFF. The CDR3 DNA follows: TGTGCCAGCAGCAACCGGGACAGGGGGGGCACCGGGGAGCTGTTTTTT. This chain uses TRBV5-8 with TRBJ2-2, with 11 bases fitting TRBD1. From germline, CDR1 is SGHTS and CDR2 YDEGEE. CDR3 length equals 16 residues. J was trimmed by 4 bases and V by 4 bases; bases with no gene match: 6.

This chain joins TRBV11-2 and TRBJ2-7; D is uncertain. V shed 2 bases and J shed 5 bases, with 7 bases lying between them. CDR3 length: 12 amino acids. Germline V gene lookup returns CDR1 SGHAT and CDR2 FQNNGV. In DNA, the CDR3 is TGTGCCAGCAGCTTAAGGGTACACGAGCAGTACTTC. Translating gives CASSLRVHEQYF.

This clone has only one observation. The V call is TRBV6-1, the J call TRBJ1-1, with D uncertain. Trimming removed 3 bases at V and 10 bases at J, with 9 bases between. Germline V gene lookup returns CDR1 MNHNS and CDR2 SASEGT. The CDR3 runs 11 residues. The CDR3 DNA is TGTGCCAGCAGTGACGGGTACTTAGCTTTCTTT. Its translation: CASSDGYLAFF.

In DNA, the CDR3 is TGCGCCAGCAGCACCTGGGACAGGGGGCGGGAAACGGAGGCCCAGCATTTT. Translated: CASSTWDRGRETEAQHF. The chain employs TRBV5-1 and TRBJ1-5, with 12 nucleotides matching TRBD1. The trim removed 4 bases at V and 11 bases at J, leaving 16 bases unmatched. The CDR3 is 17 amino acids. The germline V gene has CDR1 SGHRS and CDR2 YFSETQ.

This rearrangement joins TRBV19 to TRBJ2-4; D tentatively fits TRBD1 or TRBD2 (5 bases each). Trimming removed 2 bases at V and 3 bases at J, with 14 bases between. The CDR3 spans 16 residues. Germline V gene sequence: CDR1 LNHDA, CDR2 SQIVND (reference sequence). CDR3 sequence: CASSILPGPDKNIQYF. As DNA, the CDR3 is TGTGCCAGTAGTATACTACCGGGACCGGACAAAAACATTCAGTACTTC. Full variable domain (remainder filled in from reference TRBV19 and TRBJ2-4): DGGITQSPKYLFRKEGQNVTLSCEQNLNHDAMYWYRQDPGQGLRLIYYSQIVNDFQKGDIAEGYSVSREKKESFPLTVTSAQKNPTAFYLCASSILPGPDKNIQYFGAGTRLSVL.

This clone was recorded at least ten times. Other nucleotide sequences from this sample produce the same CDR3. This chain links TRBV9 with TRBJ2-5; the D gene could be TRBD1 or TRBD2 (5 bases each). V lost 4 bases and J lost 5, with 12 bases in between. Germline CDR1 reads SGDLS; CDR2 reads YYNGEE. The CDR3 runs 13 residues. The CDR3, as DNA: TGTGCCAGCAGCTCCGGGACGTCGGAGACCCAGTACTTC. Its translation: CASSSGTSETQYF.

The chain is built from TRBV28 and TRBJ1-5, with TRBD1 as a possible D gene (5 bases). Trimming left V 2 bases short and J 4 bases short, with 9 bases between. Germline V gives CDR1 MDHEN, CDR2 SYDVKM. The CDR3 has 14 amino acids. The CDR3 bases are TGTGCCAGCAGTTTAAGCAGGGTGAATCAGCCCCAGCATTTT. Translation gives CASSLSRVNQPQHF.

CDR3 bases: TGTGCCAGCAGCTCTCGTGGATCCTACAATGAGCAGTTCTTC. This encodes CASSSRGSYNEQFF. The chain has TRBV7-3 and TRBJ2-1; D gene ambiguous. With 4 bases removed from V and 1 base from J, the gap between germline ends came to 8 bases. CDR1 is SGHTA, CDR2 FQGTGA, per germline. The CDR3 is 14 residues long.

The chain couples TRBV27 to TRBJ1-4; D remains ambiguous. The CDR3 spans 13 residues. Per germline, CDR1 MNHEY and CDR2 SMNVEV (reference sequence). V lost 1 base and J 8 bases, leaving 8 bases between the germline ends. This CDR3 is CASSLLGSEKLFF. The CDR3 bases are TGTGCCAGCAGTTTATTGGGCAGCGAAAAACTGTTTTTT.

The chain couples TRBV29-1 to TRBJ2-1; 12 bases line up with TRBD2. The ends lost 7 bases at V and 8 bases at J; junction bases unmatched: 0. Germline V lookup: CDR1 SQVTM, CDR2 ANQGSEA. This CDR3 is 11 amino acids long. CDR3 DNA sequence: TGCAGCGGGACTAGCGGGGATGAGCAGTTCTTC. Protein: CSGTSGDEQFF.

This clone was observed a handful of times. The chain carries TRBV19 and TRBJ2-1, with 8 positions matching TRBD2. This CDR3 is 15 amino acids long. J was trimmed by 0 bases and V by 3 bases; bases with no gene match: 1. Germline CDR1 and CDR2: LNHDA and SQIVND (reference sequence). CDR3 protein: CASSMGTSSYNEQFF. For the CDR3, the DNA is TGTGCCAGTAGTATGGGGACTAGCTCCTACAATGAGCAGTTCTTC.

There are a few counts of this clone. The chain has TRBV4-1 and TRBJ2-5; D uncertain. V shed 4 bases and J shed 5 bases, with 11 bases lying between them. Per germline, CDR1 MGHRA and CDR2 YSYEKL. This CDR3 spans 13 amino acids. The DNA for the CDR3 is TGCGCCAGCAGCCCCCCCTCGCGGGAGACCCAGTACTTC. It is translated as CASSPPSRETQYF.

CDR3 bases: TGTGCCAGCAGCTTACTAGGGGACAGAGTAGCTTTCTTT. Its translation is CASSLLGDRVAFF. The chain joins TRBV7-9 to TRBJ1-1; 7 bases are shared with TRBD1. This CDR3 is 13 amino acids long. J was trimmed by 10 bases and V by 2 bases; bases with no gene match: 7. Germline CDR1 SEHNR, CDR2 FQNEAQ (reference sequence).